The clone carrying this T cell receptor beta chain was found once. V lost 3 bases, J lost 2 bases, and 14 bases lay in between. The CDR3 runs to 15 residues. In germline, CDR1 is SGHRS, CDR2 YFSETQ. Time point noted: persistent/refractory GD, antithyroid drugs over 5 years with positive TRAb. RNA extracted from PBMCs served as the sequencing template. Arm-PCR with iRepertoire HTBI primers amplified the CDR3 regions for these TCR beta libraries. TCRdb reprocessed the multiplex PCR reads via MiXCR and lists one record per CDR3 protein. The data contain a few hundred thousand distinct CDR3 sequences, roughly 21% of them singletons. The sample belongs to a study of regulatory T cells in long-lasting Graves disease.

The TCR comes from a female donor with Graves disease. The chain joins TRBV5-1 to TRBJ2-5; no firm D call. This sample comprised peripheral blood mononuclear cells (PBMCs), obtained when the disease was refractory, from a patient treated with antithyroid drugs. The CDR3 loop reads CASSSASRLQETQYF. For the CDR3, the DNA is TGCGCCAGCAGCTCGGCGAGCCGGCTGCAAGAGACCCAGTACTTC.